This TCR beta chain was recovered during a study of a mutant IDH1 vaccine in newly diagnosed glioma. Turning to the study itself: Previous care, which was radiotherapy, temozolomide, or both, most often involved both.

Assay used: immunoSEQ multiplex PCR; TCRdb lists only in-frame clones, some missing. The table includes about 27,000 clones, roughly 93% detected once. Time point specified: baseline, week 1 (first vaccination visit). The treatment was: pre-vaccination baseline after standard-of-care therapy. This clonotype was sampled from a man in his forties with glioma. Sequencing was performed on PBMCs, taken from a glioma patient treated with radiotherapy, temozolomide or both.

CDR3 in amino acids: CAWTGQAGEELFF. For the CDR3, the DNA is TGTGCCTGGACGGGACAGGCGGGCGAGGAGCTGTTTTTT. The V and J genes are TRBV30 and TRBJ2-2, with 8 bases lining up with TRBD1. Trimming removed 4 bases from V and 10 bases from J; junction bases left unmatched: 8. CDR3 size: 13 residues. The germline V gene encodes CDR1 GTSNPN and CDR2 SVGIG (reference sequence).